Listed below are T cell receptor beta chains from one sample, sequenced in a study of T cells after yellow fever vaccination. TCRdb passed the 5' RACE reads through MiXCR, listing each CDR3 protein once. This table has 300,000 to 350,000 distinct CDR3 sequences, about 4% appearing once. The material was PBMCs, obtained 5 days after the yellow fever booster vaccination. Source of these receptors: a man between 18 and 35 years old who received the YFV17D yellow fever vaccine. Each CDR3 is given with its conserved first and last residue. The order of the fields is CDR3 length, V gene, D gene, clone size, J gene, CDR3 protein, CDR3 DNA. The D gene is left open where the match is weak. Clone sizes are given selectively: once, few, many, or a class where the clone is expanded.

14	TRBV12-3/TRBV12-4	-	few	TRBJ1-4	CASRDPRGGEKLFF	TGTGCCAGCAGAGACCCACGGGGAGGTGAAAAACTGTTTTTT
15	TRBV20-1	-	many	TRBJ1-5	CSARGAQTSNQPQHF	TGCAGTGCTAGAGGGGCACAAACTAGCAATCAGCCCCAGCATTTT
16	TRBV7-2	TRBD2	many	TRBJ2-7	CASSLGVAGAALKQYF	TGTGCCAGCAGCTTAGGAGTAGCGGGAGCCGCTTTGAAGCAGTACTTC
12	TRBV27	-	many	TRBJ2-7	CASSYSGMEQYF	TGTGCCAGCAGTTATAGCGGAATGGAGCAGTACTTC
11	TRBV11-2	-	many	TRBJ2-7	CASSPTVEQYF	TGTGCCAGCAGCCCGACGGTCGAGCAGTACTTC
14	TRBV14	TRBD2	few	TRBJ2-3	CASSQGGLGRTQYF	TGTGCCAGCAGCCAAGGGGGACTAGGACGTACGCAGTATTTT
13	TRBV20-1	TRBD1	-	TRBJ2-1	CSARSGGLNEQFF	TGCAGTGCTAGGTCAGGGGGCCTTAATGAGCAGTTCTTC
16	TRBV5-1	-	few	TRBJ1-1	CASSSSPSDTNTEAFF	TGCGCCAGCAGCTCTTCCCCCTCGGACACGAACACTGAAGCTTTCTTT
15	TRBV9	TRBD1	many	TRBJ1-1	CASSPAGTVNTEAFF	TGTGCCAGCAGCCCGGCCGGGACAGTGAACACTGAAGCTTTCTTT
16	TRBV27	TRBD1	few	TRBJ1-1	CASTRSGTGTNTEAFF	TGTGCCAGCACCAGGTCCGGGACAGGGACGAACACTGAAGCTTTCTTT
18	TRBV5-1	TRBD1	-	TRBJ2-1	CASSLGTGDTWSYNEQFF	TGCGCCAGCAGCCTCGGGACAGGGGATACGTGGTCCTACAATGAGCAGTTCTTC
13	TRBV6-5	-	-	TRBJ1-2	CASSFGRTYGYTF	TGTGCCAGCAGTTTCGGACGGACCTATGGCTACACCTTC
13	TRBV3-1	-	-	TRBJ1-1	CASSLGWRAEAFF	TGTGCCAGCAGCCTAGGATGGCGGGCTGAAGCTTTCTTT
14	TRBV28	TRBD1	few	TRBJ1-6	CASRVGQVFSPLHF	TGTGCCAGCAGGGTGGGACAGGTTTTCTCACCCCTCCACTTT
18	TRBV14	TRBD2	-	TRBJ2-5	CASSQEWGLAGGQETQYF	TGTGCCAGCAGCCAAGAATGGGGACTAGCGGGGGGGCAAGAGACCCAGTACTTC
15	TRBV6-2/TRBV6-3	TRBD1	-	TRBJ2-4	CASSRTGETKNIQYF	TGTGCCAGCAGCCGGACAGGAGAAACCAAAAACATTCAGTACTTC
12	TRBV15	-	few	TRBJ2-5	CATSREGETQYF	TGTGCCACCAGCAGGGAGGGAGAGACCCAGTACTTC
15	TRBV14	TRBD1	many	TRBJ1-1	CASSSQGAQSTEAFF	TGTGCCAGCAGCTCACAGGGGGCGCAGAGCACTGAAGCTTTCTTT
22	TRBV12-5	-	many	TRBJ2-6	CASGLVNRIGPGALSGANVLTF	TGTGCTAGTGGTTTGGTAAATAGGATAGGGCCGGGGGCCCTCTCTGGGGCCAACGTCCTGACTTTC
20	TRBV7-2	-	many	TRBJ1-2	CASSLVFLGRNLVGNYGYTF	TGTGCCAGCAGCTTAGTGTTTCTTGGCAGGAACCTGGTGGGAAACTATGGCTACACCTTC
15	TRBV11-2	-	-	TRBJ2-1	CASSTGQGGHNEQFF	TGTGCCAGCAGCACGGGGCAGGGGGGTCACAATGAGCAGTTCTTC
13	TRBV5-1	-	-	TRBJ2-2	CASRFGDTGELFF	TGCGCCAGCAGGTTTGGGGACACCGGGGAGCTGTTTTTT
14	TRBV7-9	-	many	TRBJ2-5	CASTSTARGETQYF	TGTGCCAGCACCTCAACCGCCAGAGGGGAGACCCAGTACTTC
13	TRBV6-5	-	-	TRBJ1-4	CASRLASYEKLFF	TGTGCCAGCAGGCTTGCCAGCTACGAAAAACTGTTTTTT
15	TRBV12-3/TRBV12-4	-	-	TRBJ2-5	CASSFSSQGQETQYF	TGTGCCAGCAGTTTCTCATCACAGGGTCAAGAGACCCAGTACTTC
14	TRBV9	TRBD1	-	TRBJ1-4	CASSVQGVGEKLFF	TGTGCCAGCAGCGTTCAGGGGGTTGGTGAAAAACTGTTTTTT
12	TRBV5-6	-	-	TRBJ2-3	CASSLFDDTQYF	TGTGCCAGCAGCTTATTTGACGATACGCAGTATTTT
13	TRBV7-9	-	many	TRBJ2-6	CASSTSGANVLTF	TGTGCCAGCAGCACCTCTGGGGCCAACGTCCTGACTTTC
15	TRBV7-2	TRBD2	few	TRBJ2-7	CASSYGLAKSYEQYF	TGTGCCAGCAGCTACGGACTAGCGAAGTCCTACGAGCAGTACTTC
13	TRBV11-2	-	many	TRBJ1-4	CASSRLGNEKLFF	TGTGCCAGCAGCCGTTTAGGAAATGAAAAACTGTTTTTT